Listed below are T cell receptor beta chains from one sample, sequenced in a study of CD8 T cells in ankylosing spondylitis. MiXCR, run by TCRdb on the 5' RACE reads, gives a single entry per CDR3 protein. The table lists fewer than 550,000 distinct CDR3 sequences, under 5.5% of them singletons. Sequencing was performed on blood, either unsorted or a sorted T cell fraction (not recorded which). The receptor set was obtained from a male donor with ankylosing spondylitis. The CDR3 runs from the conserved cysteine through the conserved F or W. D genes are given only for firm matches. A clone size is listed for some rows: how often the clone was seen (once, few, many), or a class if it is expanded.

TRBJ2-3,-,TRBV7-2,16,many,TGTGCCAGCAGCTTAGTCTACGGTCAAGGCGCAGATACGCAGTATTTT,CASSLVYGQGADTQYF
TRBJ2-6,-,TRBV20-1,14,many,TGCAGCGCAACAGGGTACCCTGGGGCCAACGTCCTGACTTTC,CSATGYPGANVLTF
TRBJ2-5,-,TRBV5-1,13,many,TGTGCCAGCAGCTTGGCCTCACAAGAGACCCAGTACTTC,CASSLASQETQYF
TRBJ2-1,TRBD2,TRBV5-1,16,many,TGCGCCAGCAGCTTCCAGGCGGGGGGCCCTTACAATGAGCAGTTCTTC,CASSFQAGGPYNEQFF
TRBJ2-1,TRBD2,TRBV28,16,few,TGTGCCAGCAGTTTGGTCGGTGGGAGGGACCACAATGAGCAGTTCTTC,CASSLVGGRDHNEQFF
TRBJ2-7,TRBD2,TRBV10-1,14,-,TGCGCCAGCAGTGAGATAGCGGGGGCCTACGAGCAGTACTTC,CASSEIAGAYEQYF
TRBJ2-1,TRBD2,TRBV6-1,17,many,TGTGCCAGCAGAAAAGGACTAGCGGCTAGCTCCTACAATGAGCAGTTCTTC,CASRKGLAASSYNEQFF
TRBJ2-5,TRBD2,TRBV7-2,12,many,TGTGCCACCGGGGGGAACCAAGAGACCCAGTACTTC,CATGGNQETQYF
TRBJ2-1,-,TRBV7-2,13,many,TGTGCCAGCAGCGAGGGGTGGCGGAATGAGCAGTTCTTC,CASSEGWRNEQFF
TRBJ1-3,-,TRBV5-1,16,many,TGCGCCAGCAGCTTGATGGGACAAGAGTCTGGAAACACCATATATTTT,CASSLMGQESGNTIYF
TRBJ2-1,-,TRBV5-1,14,many,TGCGCCAGCAGACCGGACCAGGGGAGGGATGAGCAGTTCTTC,CASRPDQGRDEQFF
TRBJ1-6,-,TRBV5-1,18,many,TGCGCCAGCAGCTTGCGTGGGAGGCCAAGCTCCTATAATTCACCCCTCCACTTT,CASSLRGRPSSYNSPLHF
TRBJ1-5,TRBD1,TRBV12-3/TRBV12-4,15,many,TGTGCCAGCAGTCCCAGGGGGCTAGGCAATCAGCCCCAGCATTTT,CASSPRGLGNQPQHF
TRBJ1-1,-,TRBV29-1,11,many,TGCAGCGTTGAACTTCGCACTGAAGCTTTCTTT,CSVELRTEAFF
TRBJ2-1,TRBD2,TRBV29-1,16,many,TGCAGCGTTGATAGGCTAGCGGGAGGAGGGTACAATGAGCAGTTCTTC,CSVDRLAGGGYNEQFF
TRBJ2-3,-,TRBV6-5,11,few,TGTGCCAGCCGCAAGGGGGATACGCAGTATTTT,CASRKGDTQYF
TRBJ2-3,-,TRBV7-9,11,many,TGTGCCAGCAGCGACGCAGATACGCAGTATTTT,CASSDADTQYF
TRBJ1-5,TRBD1,TRBV12-3/TRBV12-4,16,many,TGTGCCAGCAGTTTAGGACGACAGGGGGACAATCAGCCCCAGCATTTT,CASSLGRQGDNQPQHF
TRBJ1-5,TRBD1,TRBV20-1,13,many,TGCAGTGCGCGACAGGGGCTGGATCAGCCCCAGCATTTT,CSARQGLDQPQHF
TRBJ2-7,-,TRBV5-1,14,few,TGCGCCAGCAGCTTCGGACAGCCCTCCTACGAGCAGTACTTC,CASSFGQPSYEQYF
TRBJ2-7,TRBD2,TRBV5-6,16,many,TGTGCCAGCAAGCTTTGGGAGACTAGCGGGAGGTACGAGCAGTACTTC,CASKLWETSGRYEQYF
TRBJ2-1,TRBD2,TRBV29-1,14,many,TGCAGCGTGATTAACCTACTTAGCGGGAGAGAACCGTTCTTC,CSVINLLSGREPFF
TRBJ1-1,-,TRBV5-1,16,many,TGCGCCAGCAGCCCTACATTGATGAGGCATAACACTGAAGCTTTCTTT,CASSPTLMRHNTEAFF
TRBJ2-5,-,TRBV4-1,12,many,TGCGCCAGCAGCCAGGGATCTGGGACCCAGTACTTC,CASSQGSGTQYF
TRBJ1-1,-,TRBV28,13,many,TGTGCCAGCAGTTTATACCCCGGGGGGTGGGCTTTCTTT,CASSLYPGGWAFF
TRBJ2-7,-,TRBV7-2,15,many,TGTGCCAGCAGCTGGGGGTTTGGGAGCTCCTACGAGCAGTACTTC,CASSWGFGSSYEQYF
TRBJ2-5,-,TRBV7-2,14,many,TGTGCCAGCAGCTTTAGCTCAGGGGTGGAGACCCAGTACTTC,CASSFSSGVETQYF
TRBJ1-2,-,TRBV6-1,11,many,TGTGCCAGCAGTGGGTTAGATGGCTACACCTTC,CASSGLDGYTF
TRBJ2-7,-,TRBV28,13,many,TGTGCCAGCATGATTTCGCAAACCTACGAGCAGTACTTC,CASMISQTYEQYF
TRBJ2-1,TRBD1,TRBV7-3,18,many,TGTGCCAGCAGCTTAAATCCCGGGACAGGGGGCGATAGGAATGAGCAGTTCTTC,CASSLNPGTGGDRNEQFF
TRBJ1-5,TRBD1,TRBV2,14,many,TGTGCCAGTGGGGGGTCAGGGGGCGGTCAGCCCCAGCATTTT,CASGGSGGGQPQHF
TRBJ2-7,-,TRBV13,18,few,TGTGCCAGCAGCTTCTTAGGGTTACAGGGCGTCTGGAGTAGCGAGCAGTACTTC,CASSFLGLQGVWSSEQYF
TRBJ1-1,-,TRBV20-1,15,many,TGCAGTGCTAGAGATCCCCGGCAGGGCGGCACTGAAGCTTTCTTT,CSARDPRQGGTEAFF
TRBJ1-6,-,TRBV25-1,14,many,TGTGCCAGCAGTGAATATAGTGAGGGTTCACCCCTCCACTTT,CASSEYSEGSPLHF
TRBJ2-2,-,TRBV5-1,15,many,TGCGCCAGCACCTCATCCCTAGCAAATCTAGGGGAGCTGTTTTTT,CASTSSLANLGELFF